The rows below give T cell receptor beta chains drawn from one sample of a study of OX40 agonist ivuxolimab in advanced cancers. The protocol was immunoSEQ multiplex PCR, while the TCRdb copy is restricted to in-frame clones and leaves out a portion. The sample has 60,000 to 80,000 clones; roughly 80% are singletons. The sequencing used CD4+ or CD8+ T cells sorted from blood, collected in a trial of the OX40 agonist ivuxolimab. These receptors came from an adult with an advanced solid tumor such as melanoma, head and neck, liver or kidney cancer. The CDR3 runs from the conserved cysteine through the conserved F or W. The order of the fields is CDR3 protein, CDR3 DNA, D gene, J gene, clone size, CDR3 length, V gene. A D gene is named only where the DNA matches it firmly. A clone size is listed for some rows: how often the clone was seen (once, few, many), or a class if it is expanded.

CDR3 protein: CATSRGGDGGIYGYTF
CDR3 DNA: TGTGCCACCAGCAGGGGGGGGGATGGGGGTATCTACGGCTACACCTTC
D gene: .
J gene: TRBJ1-2
clone size: .
CDR3 length: 16
V gene: TRBV15

CDR3 protein: CSASLSQETQYF
CDR3 DNA: TGCAGCGCATCTTTGTCCCAAGAGACCCAGTACTTC
D gene: .
J gene: TRBJ2-5
clone size: .
CDR3 length: 12
V gene: TRBV29-1

CDR3 protein: CASSQELTGTGREAFF
CDR3 DNA: TGCGCCAGCAGCCAAGAATTGACAGGGACGGGCCGAGAAGCTTTCTTT
D gene: TRBD1
J gene: TRBJ1-1
clone size: few
CDR3 length: 16
V gene: TRBV4-3

CDR3 protein: CASSLVGTGGAGRSTIYF
CDR3 DNA: TGTGCCAGCAGCTTAGTCGGGACAGGGGGCGCGGGACGAAGCACCATATATTTT
D gene: TRBD1
J gene: TRBJ1-3
clone size: .
CDR3 length: 18
V gene: TRBV7-8

CDR3 protein: CASSKSRDSLYEAFF
CDR3 DNA: TGTGCCAGCAGCAAGAGCCGGGACAGCCTTTATGAAGCTTTCTTT
D gene: TRBD1
J gene: TRBJ1-1
clone size: .
CDR3 length: 15
V gene: TRBV4-2

CDR3 protein: CATSRDSKGDLGAFF
CDR3 DNA: TGTGCCACCAGCAGAGATTCCAAGGGGGACCTAGGAGCTTTCTTT
D gene: .
J gene: TRBJ1-1
clone size: .
CDR3 length: 15
V gene: TRBV15

CDR3 protein: CASSPGGNRPYEQYF
CDR3 DNA: TGTGCCAGCAGCCCCGGGGGGAATAGGCCCTACGAGCAGTACTTC
D gene: TRBD2
J gene: TRBJ2-7
clone size: .
CDR3 length: 15
V gene: TRBV7-2

CDR3 protein: CASIPVPSSYNEQFF
CDR3 DNA: TGTGCCAGCATCCCGGTTCCGAGCTCCTACAATGAGCAGTTCTTC
D gene: .
J gene: TRBJ2-1
clone size: few
CDR3 length: 15
V gene: TRBV6-1

CDR3 protein: CASSETVVSSYEQYF
CDR3 DNA: TGTGCCAGCAGCGAAACGGTAGTGAGCTCCTACGAGCAGTACTTC
D gene: .
J gene: TRBJ2-7
clone size: .
CDR3 length: 15
V gene: TRBV4-2

CDR3 protein: CASSPRRSTGELFF
CDR3 DNA: TGTGCCAGCTCACCCAGGCGGAGCACCGGGGAGCTGTTTTTT
D gene: .
J gene: TRBJ2-2
clone size: .
CDR3 length: 14
V gene: TRBV18

CDR3 protein: CASRLGGNYGYTF
CDR3 DNA: TGTGCCAGCAGGTTGGGGGGGAACTATGGCTACACCTTC
D gene: .
J gene: TRBJ1-2
clone size: .
CDR3 length: 13
V gene: TRBV28

CDR3 protein: CASSSGQGQETQYF
CDR3 DNA: TGCGCCAGCAGCTCGGGACAGGGACAAGAGACCCAGTACTTC
D gene: TRBD1
J gene: TRBJ2-5
clone size: once
CDR3 length: 14
V gene: TRBV5-1

CDR3 protein: CASSLAGTGSTYEQYF
CDR3 DNA: TGTGCCAGCAGCTTAGCCGGGACAGGGAGTACCTACGAGCAGTACTTC
D gene: TRBD1
J gene: TRBJ2-7
clone size: .
CDR3 length: 16
V gene: TRBV7-8

CDR3 protein: CASSLLTGELFF
CDR3 DNA: TGTGCCAGCAGCCTTCTCACCGGGGAGCTGTTTTTT
D gene: .
J gene: TRBJ2-2
clone size: .
CDR3 length: 12
V gene: TRBV28

CDR3 protein: CASSAGDRGVNEKLFF
CDR3 DNA: TGTGCCAGTAGTGCAGGCGACAGGGGGGTTAATGAAAAACTGTTTTTT
D gene: TRBD1
J gene: TRBJ1-4
clone size: .
CDR3 length: 16
V gene: TRBV19

CDR3 protein: CASSPDRGTDTQYF
CDR3 DNA: TGTGCCAGCAGCCCAGATCGAGGGACAGATACGCAGTATTTT
D gene: .
J gene: TRBJ2-3
clone size: few
CDR3 length: 14
V gene: TRBV7-2

CDR3 protein: CASSLYAERTGELFF
CDR3 DNA: TGTGCCAGCAGCTTATACGCTGAAAGGACCGGGGAGCTGTTTTTT
D gene: .
J gene: TRBJ2-2
clone size: .
CDR3 length: 15
V gene: TRBV7-3

CDR3 protein: CASRGVGGINEQFF
CDR3 DNA: TGTGCCAGCAGGGGTGTGGGCGGGATCAATGAGCAGTTCTTC
D gene: .
J gene: TRBJ2-1
clone size: once
CDR3 length: 14
V gene: TRBV7-2

CDR3 protein: CASSLGQGNNSPLHF
CDR3 DNA: TGTGCCAGCAGCCTGGGACAGGGAAATAATTCACCCCTCCACTTT
D gene: TRBD1
J gene: TRBJ1-6
clone size: few
CDR3 length: 15
V gene: TRBV2

CDR3 protein: CASSHIPKSGGDTGELFF
CDR3 DNA: TGCGCCAGCAGCCACATCCCAAAAAGCGGGGGGGACACCGGGGAGCTGTTTTTT
D gene: TRBD2
J gene: TRBJ2-2
clone size: .
CDR3 length: 18
V gene: TRBV5-1

CDR3 protein: CASSEGRGGIYGYTF
CDR3 DNA: TGTGCCAGCAGTGAAGGGAGAGGGGGCATCTATGGCTACACCTTC
D gene: TRBD1
J gene: TRBJ1-2
clone size: .
CDR3 length: 15
V gene: TRBV6-1

CDR3 protein: CAISEAAGGNQPQHF
CDR3 DNA: TGTGCCATCAGTGAGGCGGCAGGTGGGAATCAGCCCCAGCATTTT
D gene: .
J gene: TRBJ1-5
clone size: .
CDR3 length: 15
V gene: TRBV10-3

CDR3 protein: CASSPFGEAFF
CDR3 DNA: TGTGCCAGCAGTCCCTTTGGTGAAGCTTTCTTT
D gene: .
J gene: TRBJ1-1
clone size: .
CDR3 length: 11
V gene: TRBV6-5

CDR3 protein: CASSLDTGNTIYF
CDR3 DNA: TGCGCCAGCAGCTTGGACACAGGGAACACCATATATTTT
D gene: .
J gene: TRBJ1-3
clone size: .
CDR3 length: 13
V gene: TRBV5-1

CDR3 protein: CASTSGGPGSYEQYF
CDR3 DNA: TGTGCCAGCACCTCGGGGGGGCCCGGATCCTACGAGCAGTACTTC
D gene: TRBD2
J gene: TRBJ2-7
clone size: .
CDR3 length: 15
V gene: TRBV6-6

CDR3 protein: CASSQGQPQYEQYF
CDR3 DNA: TGTGCCAGCAGCCAGGGACAGCCTCAATACGAGCAGTACTTC
D gene: TRBD1
J gene: TRBJ2-7
clone size: .
CDR3 length: 14
V gene: TRBV7-9

CDR3 protein: CASSLATVRETQYF
CDR3 DNA: TGTGCCAGCAGCTTAGCGACAGTACGGGAGACCCAGTACTTC
D gene: .
J gene: TRBJ2-5
clone size: .
CDR3 length: 14
V gene: TRBV7-2

CDR3 protein: CASSLAGGARGETQYF
CDR3 DNA: TGTGCCAGCAGCTTGGCGGGAGGGGCCCGGGGAGAGACCCAGTACTTC
D gene: TRBD2
J gene: TRBJ2-5
clone size: .
CDR3 length: 16
V gene: TRBV5-4

CDR3 protein: CASSANQAQPQHF
CDR3 DNA: TGTGCCAGCAGTGCAAACCAAGCCCAGCCCCAGCATTTT
D gene: .
J gene: TRBJ1-5
clone size: few
CDR3 length: 13
V gene: TRBV2

CDR3 protein: CASSLDFGSQETQYF
CDR3 DNA: TGTGCCAGCAGCTTAGATTTTGGCAGCCAAGAGACCCAGTACTTC
D gene: .
J gene: TRBJ2-5
clone size: .
CDR3 length: 15
V gene: TRBV7-6

CDR3 protein: CASTLAGGRANEQFF
CDR3 DNA: TGTGCCAGCACCCTAGCGGGGGGGAGGGCCAATGAGCAGTTCTTC
D gene: TRBD2
J gene: TRBJ2-1
clone size: .
CDR3 length: 15
V gene: TRBV6-5

CDR3 protein: CASSPLDIRGEKLFF
CDR3 DNA: TGTGCCAGCAGCCCCCTGGACATTCGGGGGGAAAAACTGTTTTTT
D gene: .
J gene: TRBJ1-4
clone size: once
CDR3 length: 15
V gene: TRBV28

CDR3 protein: CASSKTGSDYEQYF
CDR3 DNA: TGTGCCAGCAGTAAGACAGGGTCAGATTACGAGCAGTACTTC
D gene: TRBD1
J gene: TRBJ2-7
clone size: .
CDR3 length: 14
V gene: TRBV28

CDR3 protein: CASSSGGAAETQYF
CDR3 DNA: TGTGCCAGCAGTAGCGGGGGGGCCGCGGAGACCCAGTACTTC
D gene: TRBD2
J gene: TRBJ2-5
clone size: .
CDR3 length: 14
V gene: TRBV28

CDR3 protein: CASSFIGDYNEQFF
CDR3 DNA: TGTGCCAGCAGCTTTATTGGGGACTACAATGAGCAGTTCTTC
D gene: .
J gene: TRBJ2-1
clone size: .
CDR3 length: 14
V gene: TRBV7-9

CDR3 protein: CSGQGDYGYTF
CDR3 DNA: TGCAGTGGACAGGGTGACTATGGCTACACCTTC
D gene: TRBD1
J gene: TRBJ1-2
clone size: .
CDR3 length: 11
V gene: TRBV20-1

CDR3 protein: CASSVVGWDGEQFF
CDR3 DNA: TGTGCCAGCAGCGTAGTTGGGTGGGACGGAGAGCAGTTCTTC
D gene: .
J gene: TRBJ2-1
clone size: .
CDR3 length: 14
V gene: TRBV9

CDR3 protein: CASSLESSGNTIYF
CDR3 DNA: TGTGCCAGCAGCTTAGAAAGCTCTGGAAACACCATATATTTT
D gene: .
J gene: TRBJ1-3
clone size: .
CDR3 length: 14
V gene: TRBV7-6

CDR3 protein: CASRDSTYQETQYF
CDR3 DNA: TGTGCCAGCAGGGACAGTACCTACCAAGAGACCCAGTACTTC
D gene: .
J gene: TRBJ2-5
clone size: .
CDR3 length: 14
V gene: TRBV2

CDR3 protein: CASSPLRGRGYGYTF
CDR3 DNA: TGTGCCAGCAGCCCACTGCGGGGAAGAGGTTATGGCTACACCTTC
D gene: .
J gene: TRBJ1-2
clone size: .
CDR3 length: 15
V gene: TRBV11-2

CDR3 protein: CASAGTSFFTGELFF
CDR3 DNA: TGTGCCAGCGCCGGGACTTCTTTTTTCACCGGGGAGCTGTTTTTT
D gene: .
J gene: TRBJ2-2
clone size: few
CDR3 length: 15
V gene: TRBV2

CDR3 protein: CASSEWGRRDSPLHF
CDR3 DNA: TGTGCCAGCAGTGAATGGGGGCGGAGGGATTCACCCCTCCACTTT
D gene: .
J gene: TRBJ1-6
clone size: .
CDR3 length: 15
V gene: TRBV6-1

CDR3 protein: CASSLTEKYGYTF
CDR3 DNA: TGTGCCAGCAGCTTAACTGAGAAATATGGCTACACCTTC
D gene: .
J gene: TRBJ1-2
clone size: .
CDR3 length: 13
V gene: TRBV13

CDR3 protein: CAISGTGKNEKLFF
CDR3 DNA: TGTGCCATCAGCGGGACAGGGAAAAATGAAAAACTGTTTTTT
D gene: TRBD1
J gene: TRBJ1-4
clone size: .
CDR3 length: 14
V gene: TRBV10-3

CDR3 protein: CASSQGWGQGIRNIQYF
CDR3 DNA: TGTGCCAGCAGCCAAGGATGGGGACAGGGAATTCGAAACATTCAGTACTTC
D gene: TRBD1
J gene: TRBJ2-4
clone size: .
CDR3 length: 17
V gene: TRBV14

CDR3 protein: CASSSGQVSNQPQHF
CDR3 DNA: TGTGCCAGCAGCTCGGGACAGGTTAGCAATCAGCCCCAGCATTTT
D gene: TRBD1
J gene: TRBJ1-5
clone size: .
CDR3 length: 15
V gene: TRBV7-2

CDR3 protein: CASSQTGGKYEQYF
CDR3 DNA: TGCGCCAGCAGCCAGACAGGGGGCAAGTACGAGCAGTACTTC
D gene: TRBD1
J gene: TRBJ2-7
clone size: .
CDR3 length: 14
V gene: TRBV10-2

CDR3 protein: CASSEYGGNTEAFF
CDR3 DNA: TGTGCCAGCAGTGAATATGGCGGGAACACTGAAGCTTTCTTT
D gene: .
J gene: TRBJ1-1
clone size: .
CDR3 length: 14
V gene: TRBV25-1

CDR3 protein: CASSIKGDTEAFF
CDR3 DNA: TGTGCCAGTAGTATAAAAGGGGATACTGAAGCTTTCTTT
D gene: .
J gene: TRBJ1-1
clone size: .
CDR3 length: 13
V gene: TRBV19

CDR3 protein: CASSPDNNQPQHF
CDR3 DNA: TGTGCCAGCAGCCCAGACAACAATCAGCCCCAGCATTTT
D gene: .
J gene: TRBJ1-5
clone size: once
CDR3 length: 13
V gene: TRBV7-8

CDR3 protein: CASRQSGGASETQYF
CDR3 DNA: TGTGCCAGCAGACAGAGCGGGGGGGCGTCTGAGACCCAGTACTTC
D gene: TRBD2
J gene: TRBJ2-5
clone size: .
CDR3 length: 15
V gene: TRBV6-6

CDR3 protein: CASSKTGNQPQHF
CDR3 DNA: TGTGCCAGCAGCAAGACAGGGAATCAGCCCCAGCATTTT
D gene: TRBD1
J gene: TRBJ1-5
clone size: .
CDR3 length: 13
V gene: TRBV7-2

CDR3 protein: CASSVNWDPNTEAFF
CDR3 DNA: TGTGCCAGCAGCGTGAATTGGGACCCCAACACTGAAGCTTTCTTT
D gene: .
J gene: TRBJ1-1
clone size: few
CDR3 length: 15
V gene: TRBV9

CDR3 protein: CASSLDYGKPQHF
CDR3 DNA: TGCGCCAGCAGCTTGGACTACGGTAAGCCCCAGCATTTT
D gene: .
J gene: TRBJ1-5
clone size: .
CDR3 length: 13
V gene: TRBV5-1

CDR3 protein: CASSLRFRGQETQYF
CDR3 DNA: TGTGCCAGCAGCTTACGGTTCAGAGGGCAAGAGACCCAGTACTTC
D gene: .
J gene: TRBJ2-5
clone size: .
CDR3 length: 15
V gene: TRBV5-4